These 20 T cell receptor beta chains were all obtained from the same sample, sequenced in a study of PD-1 blockade in classical Hodgkin lymphoma. Libraries were prepared by immunoSEQ multiplex PCR; TCRdb keeps only in-frame clonotypes and omits some of them. The table shows about 84,000 clones, with approximately 88% occurring only once. Each and every patient relapsed after autologous stem cell transplantation, and patients got differing brentuximab vedotin exposure. The input for sequencing was peripheral blood mononuclear cells (PBMCs), taken at baseline. Receptors originate from a human donor with classical Hodgkin lymphoma.

The table lists this clone with a count of one. The chain has TRBV7-8 and TRBJ2-6; D tentatively reads TRBD1 or TRBD2 (5 bases each). V lost 2 bases and J lost 3, with 23 bases in between. This CDR3 is 20 amino acids long. The V gene's germline CDR1 is SGHVS and CDR2 FQNEAQ. The CDR3 protein is CASSLRDPSLRGVGANVLTF. CDR3 coding DNA: TGTGCCAGCAGCTTACGAGACCCTTCTCTGAGGGGAGTTGGGGCCAACGTCCTGACTTTC.

The gene calls are TRBV9 and TRBJ2-2, with D hard to call. The CDR3 runs 17 residues. V lost 0 bases and J 0 bases, leaving 12 bases between the germline ends. The V gene's germline CDR1 is SGDLS and CDR2 YYNGEE. The CDR3 sequence is CASSVAPPGSNTGELFF. The CDR3 bases are TGTGCCAGCAGCGTAGCCCCCCCAGGTTCGAACACCGGGGAGCTGTTTTTT.

This chain links TRBV5-1 with TRBJ1-3; D may be TRBD1 (5 bases). The CDR3 loop spans 14 amino acids. The germline V gene has CDR1 SGHRS and CDR2 YFSETQ. The germline V and J ends were trimmed by 2 bases and 0 bases, with 6 bases remaining between them. CDR3 amino acids: CASSLQVSGNTIYF. CDR3 in DNA: TGCGCCAGCAGCTTACAGGTCTCTGGAAACACCATATATTTT.

The J gene is TRBJ2-2, the V gene TRBV7-2, with D tentatively TRBD1 (5 bases). The germline CDR1 and CDR2 sequences are SGHTA and FQGNSA. V dropped 4 bases and J dropped 1 base, with 10 bases sitting between them. The CDR3 has 15 amino acids. DNA for the CDR3: TGTGCCAGCAGCTGGCACAGGTTGAACACCGGGGAGCTGTTTTTT. Translating gives CASSWHRLNTGELFF.

V is TRBV30 and J is TRBJ1-1; D ambiguous. From germline, CDR1 is GTSNPN and CDR2 SVGIG (reference sequence). The length of the CDR3 is 14 residues. The V end lost 2 bases, the J end lost 0 bases, and 10 bases lay between the germline ends. The CDR3 DNA sequence: TGTGCCTGGAGTCATAAAGGGCTGAACACTGAAGCTTTCTTT. This codes for CAWSHKGLNTEAFF.

This clone occurred once. This chain connects TRBV4-1 to TRBJ2-2; D not certain. Germline V gene lookup returns CDR1 MGHRA and CDR2 YSYEKL. This CDR3 has 14 residues. V lost 1 base and J lost 6, with 9 bases in between. The CDR3 DNA reads as TGCGCCAGCAGCCAAGCTCCCCTTCCCGGGGAGCTGTTTTTT. Protein sequence: CASSQAPLPGELFF.

The CDR3 DNA follows: TGTGCCAGCAGCCGAACGACTAGCGGGGGAAGCTCCTACGAGCAGTACTTC. It yields the protein CASSRTTSGGSSYEQYF. The chain carries TRBV11-2 and TRBJ2-7; 12 bases align to TRBD2. The CDR3 consists of 17 residues. Germline CDR1 is SGHAT and CDR2 is FQNNGV. V lost 5 bases and J lost 0; bases outside the gene matches: 8. Filled out from reference TRBV11-2 and TRBJ2-7, the complete variable domain reads EAGVAQSPRYKIIEKRQSVAFWCNPISGHATLYWYQQILGQGPKLLIQFQNNGVVDDSQLPKDRFSAERLKGVDSTLKIQPAKLEDSAVYLCASSRTTSGGSSYEQYFGPGTRLTVT.

This clone has just one count. The V and J genes are TRBV4-1 and TRBJ2-1; the match to TRBD2 covers 10 bases. Germline V CDR1 and CDR2: MGHRA, YSYEKL. The V segment lost 0 bases and the J segment 5 bases; nucleotides outside the gene matches: 4. The CDR3 length is 16 residues. CDR3 residues: CASSQDVAGGHNEQFF. CDR3 nucleotides: TGCGCCAGCAGCCAAGATGTAGCGGGAGGACACAATGAGCAGTTCTTC.

V is TRBV7-8 and J is TRBJ2-2, with TRBD2 matching 10 bases. Germline trimming cut 2 bases from V and 4 bases from J; bases unmatched to any gene: 4. The CDR3 sequence is 16 residues long. Looked up from germline, CDR1 is SGHVS and CDR2 is FQNEAQ. CDR3 in amino acids: CASSLLGLALTGELFF. CDR3 DNA: TGTGCCAGCAGCTTATTGGGACTAGCGCTCACCGGGGAGCTGTTTTTT.

The V gene is TRBV21-1, the J gene TRBJ2-2. TRBV21-1 is described as a pseudogene. The CDR3 has 17 amino acids. CDR3 region: CASSKDISGSGDRELFF. For the CDR3, the DNA is TGTGCCAGCAGCAAAGACATCTCAGGGTCGGGGGACAGGGAGCTGTTTTTT.

The V gene is TRBV5-1, the J gene TRBJ2-6; no clear D gene. The V gene's germline CDR1 is SGHRS and CDR2 YFSETQ. This CDR3 has 15 residues. The ends were cut back, 0 bases at V and 3 bases at J, with 7 bases in the middle. This CDR3 reads CASSLEIGGANVLTF. The CDR3 bases are TGCGCCAGCAGCTTGGAAATCGGTGGGGCCAACGTCCTGACTTTC.

The V call is TRBV9, the J call TRBJ2-1; D unresolved. From germline, CDR1 is SGDLS and CDR2 YYNGEE. The CDR3 consists of 17 residues. Trimming took 1 base from V and 0 from J, leaving 14 bases between them. The CDR3 DNA reads as TGTGCCAGCAGCGTACAAGGTGGCGGATCCTCCTACAATGAGCAGTTCTTC. Translation: CASSVQGGGSSYNEQFF.

CDR3 protein: CASSEDTRAPVAQYF. CDR3 in DNA: TGTGCCAGCAGTGAAGATACGAGGGCCCCTGTGGCGCAGTACTTC. The chain employs TRBV6-1 and TRBJ2-7; possible D gene TRBD2, 5 bases. Trimming shortened V by 1 base and J by 9 bases, and 19 bases separated the two germline ends. Germline CDR1 and CDR2: MNHNS and SASEGT. The CDR3 loop spans 15 amino acids.

Only one count was recorded for this clone. This rearrangement joins TRBV19 to TRBJ2-5; TRBD2 matches 13 bases. The CDR3 length is 15 residues. Trimming cost V 4 bases and J 5 bases; bases outside gene matches: 4. The germline V gene encodes CDR1 LNHDA and CDR2 SQIVND (reference sequence). The DNA of the CDR3 is TGTGCCAGTAGTACCCGACTAGCGGGAGGTGAGACCCAGTACTTC. As protein: CASSTRLAGGETQYF. Full variable domain (rest looked up from reference TRBV19 and TRBJ2-5): DGGITQSPKYLFRKEGQNVTLSCEQNLNHDAMYWYRQDPGQGLRLIYYSQIVNDFQKGDIAEGYSVSREKKESFPLTVTSAQKNPTAFYLCASSTRLAGGETQYFGPGTRLLVL.

Only a few counts were recorded for this clone. V gene TRBV11-1 combines with J gene TRBJ2-1; TRBD2 aligns across 9 bases. V gave up 5 bases and J gave up 6 bases; unmatched junction bases: 11. The length of the CDR3 is 16 residues. Germline V gene lookup returns CDR1 SGHAT and CDR2 FQDESV (reference sequence). The DNA for the CDR3 is TGTGCCAGCAGCCCTCCCTCAGCGGGAGGTGGCAATGAGCAGTTCTTC. Translating gives CASSPPSAGGGNEQFF.

The chain recombines TRBV4-3 with TRBJ1-4; maybe TRBD1 (5 bases). The germline V gene has CDR1 LGHNA and CDR2 YSLEER. CDR3 length: 13 amino acids. The germline V and J ends were trimmed by 3 bases and 6 bases, with 8 bases remaining between them. The CDR3 nucleotides are TGCGCCAGCAGCCAGGGGGTGTATGAAAAACTGTTTTTT. It encodes CASSQGVYEKLFF.

This chain uses TRBV18 with TRBJ1-3; D is undetermined. This CDR3 has 14 amino acids. V lost 2 bases and J lost 1, with 6 bases in between. Germline V gene lookup returns CDR1 KGHSH and CDR2 LQKENI. The chain's CDR3 is CASSPETSGNTIYF. In DNA form, the CDR3 reads TGTGCCAGCTCACCAGAGACGTCTGGAAACACCATATATTTT. The complete variable domain, with remaining parts taken from reference TRBV18 and TRBJ1-3, reads NAGVMQNPRHLVRRRGQEARLRCSPMKGHSHVYWYRQLPEEGLKFMVYLQKENIIDESGMPKERFSAEFPKEGPSILRIQQVVRGDSAAYFCASSPETSGNTIYFGEGSWLTVV.

The V call is TRBV29-1, the J call TRBJ1-2, with D possibly matching TRBD1 (5 bases). Germline CDR1 SQVTM, CDR2 ANQGSEA. Trimming removed 2 bases from V and 0 bases from J, with 13 bases in between. The CDR3 is made up of 15 amino acids. The CDR3, as DNA: TGCAGCGTTGAAAGTACGACAGCCACTAACTATGGCTACACCTTC. Translated: CSVESTTATNYGYTF.

The V and J genes are TRBV19 and TRBJ2-3, with a tentative D call TRBD1 (6 bases). Looked up from germline, CDR1 is LNHDA and CDR2 is SQIVND (reference sequence). The V and J ends lost 1 base and 8 bases respectively, with 16 bases between them. The CDR3 covers 15 residues. This CDR3 reads CASSIVPGALGTQYF. In DNA form, the CDR3 reads TGTGCCAGTAGTATAGTTCCAGGGGCCCTCGGTACGCAGTATTTT.

The CDR3, as DNA: TGTGCCATCAGTGTGTCGAACGAGCAGTACTTC. Protein product: CAISVSNEQYF. This chain connects TRBV10-3 to TRBJ2-7; D ambiguous. Trimming stripped 4 bases from V and 5 bases from J, with 6 bases between. The CDR3 totals 11 residues. CDR1 is ENHRY and CDR2 is SYGVKD in the germline V gene.